This T cell receptor (beta chain) was identified in a study of neoadjuvant nivolumab and ipilimumab in lung cancer. The CDR3 is 16 amino acids. Germline values: CDR1 PRHDT, CDR2 FYEKMQ (reference sequence). V was pared by 4 bases and J by 6 bases, with 12 bases of the junction left unmatched. Here immunoSEQ multiplex PCR was the method, and the copy in TCRdb shows in-frame clones only, minus some. This table holds tens of thousands of clones, roughly four fifths found once. Study conclusions and caveats: Only two of four nivolumab-treated tumors gained richness and clonality by surgery. Pretherapy blood TCR richness correlated positively with resected tumor richness. Resected tumors had greater TCR richness and clonality than uninvolved lung.

This clone has a handful of counts. Its antigen is currently unknown. V usage is TRBV13 and J usage is TRBJ2-7, with 10 bases lining up with TRBD2. Here the sequenced sample was tumor tissue, taken after neoadjuvant nivolumab, alone or with ipilimumab, at or shortly before surgery. The receptor comes from an adult with non-small cell lung cancer. In DNA form, the CDR3 reads TGTGCCAGCAGCTCCCGACCTAGCGGGAGTTCGGGCGAGCAGTACTTC. It translates to CASSSRPSGSSGEQYF.